This T cell receptor beta chain was profiled in a study of CD8 T cells in ankylosing spondylitis. Broader study findings: Reports say disease-linked clones showed up significantly more in matched ankylosing spondylitis synovial fluid. Fewer than ten highly homologous variants made up a TCR beta motif, and this motif appeared characteristic of ankylosing spondylitis blood.

TCRdb itself ran the 5' RACE reads through MiXCR, one entry per CDR3 protein. The sample consists of around 770,000 distinct CDR3 sequences, 15% to 20% of them appearing once. In this sample, this clonotype turned up many times. The antigen is unknown. Germline assignment: CDR1 SGHRS and CDR2 YFSETQ. The CDR3 has 17 residues. The V gene lost 4 bases and the J gene lost 8 bases, with 25 bases spanning the gap. The genes are TRBV5-1 and TRBJ2-1, with unresolved D. The origin of this receptor is a male donor with ankylosing spondylitis. Sequenced material: blood, either unsorted or a sorted T cell fraction (not recorded which). For the CDR3, the DNA is TGCGCCAGCAGCGACGGCCTGGGGTCACAGATGAGCGATGAGCAGTTCTTC. Protein sequence: CASSDGLGSQMSDEQFF.